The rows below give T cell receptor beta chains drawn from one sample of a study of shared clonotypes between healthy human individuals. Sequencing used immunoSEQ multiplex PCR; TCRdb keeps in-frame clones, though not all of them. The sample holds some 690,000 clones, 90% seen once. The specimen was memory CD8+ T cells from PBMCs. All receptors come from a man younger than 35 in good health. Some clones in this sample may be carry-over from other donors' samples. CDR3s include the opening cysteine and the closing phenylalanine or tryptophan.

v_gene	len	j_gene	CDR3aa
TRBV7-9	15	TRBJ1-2	CASSLGGGANYGYTF
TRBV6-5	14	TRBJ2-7	CATKAVLGSYEQYF
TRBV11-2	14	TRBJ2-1	CASSFTRGNNEQFF
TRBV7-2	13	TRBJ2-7	CASSPQLMLEQYF
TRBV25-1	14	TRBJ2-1	CASSHSGDYNEQFF
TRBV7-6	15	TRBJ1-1	CASSSELGMNTEAFF
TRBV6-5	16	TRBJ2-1	CASSYSTYLGSNEQFF
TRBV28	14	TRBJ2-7	CASSERGNTYEQYF
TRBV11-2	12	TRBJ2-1	CASSVSYNEQFF
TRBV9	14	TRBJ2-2	CASSAHRDTGELFF
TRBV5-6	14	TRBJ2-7	CASSLPGQSYEQYF
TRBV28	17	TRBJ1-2	CASSLFSWWQGADGYTF
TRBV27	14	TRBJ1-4	CASSKTGRNEKLFF
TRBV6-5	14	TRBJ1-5	CASSYPGPSQPQHF
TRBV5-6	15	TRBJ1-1	CASTPVGSPNTEAFF
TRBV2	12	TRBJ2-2	CAATGMTGELFF
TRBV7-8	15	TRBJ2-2	CASSPGTRNTGELFF
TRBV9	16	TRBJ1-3	CASSLGGHKAGNTIYF
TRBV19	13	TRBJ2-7	CASSPQGTYEQYF
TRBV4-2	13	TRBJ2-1	CASSQDWREGLFF
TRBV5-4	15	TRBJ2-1	CASSLGRGTDNEQFF
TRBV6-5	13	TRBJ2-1	CASSYGEGNEQFF
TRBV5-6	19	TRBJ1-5	CASSPGGQGGGKSNQPQHF
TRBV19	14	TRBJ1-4	CASSAGTANEKLFF
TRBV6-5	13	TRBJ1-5	CASSEADSQPQHF
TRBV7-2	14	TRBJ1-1	CASSSRHLNTEAFF
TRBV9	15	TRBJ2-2	CASSVGNPNTGELFF
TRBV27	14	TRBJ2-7	CASGPGLALYEQYF
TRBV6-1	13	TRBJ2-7	CASSEAVTYEQYF
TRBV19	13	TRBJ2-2	CASEMRGAGELFF
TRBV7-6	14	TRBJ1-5	CASSQTGGSQPQHF
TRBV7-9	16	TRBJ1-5	CASSLRQGTTEQPQHF
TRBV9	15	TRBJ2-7	CASSPTGGAAYEQYF
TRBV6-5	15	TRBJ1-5	CASSADRGSNQPQHF
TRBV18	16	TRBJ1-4	CASSPIPGQSNEKLFF
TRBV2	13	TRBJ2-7	CATGTSGKDEQYF
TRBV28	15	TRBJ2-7	CASTSGSGEPYEQYF